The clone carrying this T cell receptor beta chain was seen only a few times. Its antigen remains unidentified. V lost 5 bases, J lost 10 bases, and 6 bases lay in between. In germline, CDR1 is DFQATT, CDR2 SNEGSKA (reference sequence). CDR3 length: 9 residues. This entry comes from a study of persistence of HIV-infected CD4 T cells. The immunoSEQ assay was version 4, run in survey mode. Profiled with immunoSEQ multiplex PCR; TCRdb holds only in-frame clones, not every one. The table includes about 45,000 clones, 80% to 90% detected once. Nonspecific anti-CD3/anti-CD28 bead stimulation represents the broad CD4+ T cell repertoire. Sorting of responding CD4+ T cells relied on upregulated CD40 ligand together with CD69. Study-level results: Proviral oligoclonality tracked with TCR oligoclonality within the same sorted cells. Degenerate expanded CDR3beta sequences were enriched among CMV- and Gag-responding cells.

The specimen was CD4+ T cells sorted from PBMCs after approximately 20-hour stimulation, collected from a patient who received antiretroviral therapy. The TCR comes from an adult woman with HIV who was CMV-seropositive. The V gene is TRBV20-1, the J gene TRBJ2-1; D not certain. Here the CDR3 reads CSAGMEQFF. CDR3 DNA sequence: TGCAGTGCTGGAATGGAGCAGTTCTTC.